A single sample gave rise to the 8 T cell receptor beta chains below, sequenced in a study of STAT3 mutations in large granular lymphocyte leukemia. Overall study results and limits: Every T-LGLL patient had at least one immunodominant TCRbeta clonotype.

The assay was immunoSEQ multiplex PCR, and TCRdb's table has in-frame clones only and misses some. The repertoire has some 30,000 clones, roughly 86% of them found once; the top ten carry roughly an eighth. Antigens for these TCRs are unknown. Sequenced input: peripheral blood mononuclear cells. The receptors here all came from a man between 60 and 75 years old with T-cell large granular lymphocyte leukemia. Some clones in this sample may be carry-over from other donors' samples.

The V and J genes are TRBV5-1 and TRBJ2-2; the match to TRBD2 covers 7 bases. Germline values: CDR1 SGHRS, CDR2 YFSETQ. The ends lost 4 bases at V and 7 bases at J; junction bases unmatched: 4. This CDR3 spans 13 amino acids. DNA for the CDR3: TGCGCCAGCAGCAACCCGGGGGGCGGGGAGCTGTTTTTT. Translated: CASSNPGGGELFF.

The gene calls are TRBV20-1 and TRBJ1-1; unclear D gene. The CDR3 is made up of 11 amino acids. Trimming took off 1 base at V and 7 bases at J, with 7 bases between the two ends. Germline loops: CDR1 DFQATT, CDR2 SNEGSKA (reference sequence). The CDR3, as DNA: TGCAGTGCTAGAGCCCTAGTTGAAGCTTTCTTT. It yields the protein CSARALVEAFF.

The rearrangement uses TRBV7-2 and TRBJ2-1, with 10 bases that match TRBD2. Losses at the gene ends were 3 bases for V and 2 bases for J; bases not matched to a gene: 7. Per the germline V gene, CDR1 is SGHTA and CDR2 is FQGNSA. CDR3 size: 17 residues. CDR3 loop: CASSFELAGQTYNEQFF. CDR3 in DNA: TGTGCCAGCAGCTTCGAACTAGCGGGACAAACCTACAATGAGCAGTTCTTC.

V is TRBV2 and J is TRBJ1-1; 8 bases agree with TRBD1. V gave up 2 bases and J gave up 5 bases; unmatched junction bases: 7. From germline, CDR1 is SNHLY and CDR2 FYNNEI. This CDR3 is built from 15 residues. The CDR3: CASSELQGARTEAFF. CDR3 bases: TGTGCCAGCAGTGAACTCCAGGGGGCGAGGACTGAAGCTTTCTTT.

The chain recombines TRBV28 with TRBJ2-7, with 12 bases fitting TRBD2. Trimming at V came to 3 bases and at J to 3 bases, leaving 6 bases not matched to a gene. Per the germline V gene, CDR1 is MDHEN and CDR2 is SYDVKM. This CDR3 spans 16 amino acids. The CDR3 DNA follows: TGTGCCAGCAGTTTCTCAGAGACTAGCGGGAGCTACGAGCAGTACTTC. Amino acid sequence: CASSFSETSGSYEQYF.

The genes are TRBV19 and TRBJ2-3, with D hard to call. Germline values: CDR1 LNHDA, CDR2 SQIVND (reference sequence). This CDR3 is built from 10 residues. Between the trimmed V and J ends, which lost 8 bases and 5 bases, there was a span of 5 bases. As DNA, the CDR3 is TGTGCCAGTGGAATAGATACGCAGTATTTT. As protein: CASGIDTQYF.

V usage is TRBV6-1 and J usage is TRBJ2-3; D not certain. The CDR3 length is 12 residues. Germline V lookup: CDR1 MNHNS, CDR2 SASEGT. V lost 4 bases to trimming and J lost 6 bases, with 8 bases between them. For the CDR3, the DNA is TGTGCCAGCAGTGGTGGGGATGATACGCAGTATTTT. Amino acids: CASSGGDDTQYF.

This clone was counted a single time. The gene calls are TRBV5-1 and TRBJ2-2; 7 bases map to TRBD2. CDR1 and CDR2 from the germline V gene are SGHRS and YFSETQ. J gave up 1 base and V 4 bases, and 7 bases lay outside the gene matches. The CDR3 is 16 residues long. The CDR3 loop is CASSPGLAGNTGELFF. Written as DNA, the CDR3 is TGCGCCAGCAGCCCGGGGTTAGCGGGGAACACCGGGGAGCTGTTTTTT. Full variable domain (missing parts from reference TRBV5-1 and TRBJ2-2): KAGVTQTPRYLIKTRGQQVTLSCSPISGHRSVSWYQQTPGQGLQFLFEYFSETQRNKGNFPGRFSGRQFSNSRSEMNVSTLELGDSALYLCASSPGLAGNTGELFFGEGSRLTVL.